This T cell receptor beta chain was documented in a study of blood T cells in healthy people across ages. Looking at the study overall: About one barcoded beta molecule per two T cells was captured by template switching. Study-level points and caveats: There was no known CMV status for donors, so expanded clonotype changes were possibly confounded. Aged donors had fewer naive CD4+ cells and lower diversity than long-lived donors.

Comment on this clonotype: Its antigen is undetermined.

Using a J-beta primer mix together with a sample-barcoded 5' primer, a second PCR was run for roughly 6 to 12 cycles. One entry per CDR3 protein results from TCRdb running MiXCR on the 5' RACE reads. Of 890,000 or so distinct CDR3 sequences detected, approximately 65% appear once; the ten largest clones hold around 30%. Per sample, a minimum of 6 million PBMCs were isolated. What was sequenced was blood. The sequence came from a man between 25 and 39 years old in good health.

The CDR3 nucleotides are TGTGCCAGCAGCCGTCCATCACCGCCGGAGCAGTACTTC. Translating it yields CASSRPSPPEQYF. The chain couples TRBV5-6 to TRBJ2-5; D gene unclear. V lost 4 bases to trimming and J lost 11 bases, with 18 bases between them. Germline V gene data show CDR1 as SGHDT and CDR2 as YYEEEE. CDR3 length: 13 residues.